The clone carrying this T cell receptor (beta chain) was picked up a small number of times. The target antigen is unknown. The record originates from a study of T-cell reconstitution after alpha-beta-depleted transplantation in children. Study observations and caveats: As was reported, about two months after transplant, alpha-beta T cells came from several hundred expanded graft clones. There were some patients whose high TCRbeta diversity at day 60 came from surviving recipient T cells and thymic progenitors. The authors attributed T-cell counts and diversity one year after transplant mostly to newly produced T cells.

The CDR3 spans 16 residues. The J segment lost 8 bases and the V segment lost 6 bases, leaving 11 bases of the junction unmatched. From germline, CDR1 is SGHAT and CDR2 FQNNGV. The library targeted TCRbeta and was prepared with unique molecular identifiers. Via MiXCR, TCRdb re-called the PCR reads, giving one row per CDR3 protein. This sample has over 200,000 distinct CDR3 sequences, with approximately 19% found just once. This sample comprised PBMCs, mostly from graft donor cells, obtained 360 days after TCRalphabeta/CD19-depleted stem cell transplant. V and J are TRBV11-2 and TRBJ2-1; 12 bases map to TRBD2. The clonotype originates from a male patient aged 2-10 years who had a stem cell transplant for acute lymphoblastic leukemia, so the T cells may come from the graft donor. The CDR3 reads CASRIRLAGVNDEQFF. CDR3 DNA: TGTGCCAGCAGGATTCGACTAGCGGGAGTAAACGATGAGCAGTTCTTC.